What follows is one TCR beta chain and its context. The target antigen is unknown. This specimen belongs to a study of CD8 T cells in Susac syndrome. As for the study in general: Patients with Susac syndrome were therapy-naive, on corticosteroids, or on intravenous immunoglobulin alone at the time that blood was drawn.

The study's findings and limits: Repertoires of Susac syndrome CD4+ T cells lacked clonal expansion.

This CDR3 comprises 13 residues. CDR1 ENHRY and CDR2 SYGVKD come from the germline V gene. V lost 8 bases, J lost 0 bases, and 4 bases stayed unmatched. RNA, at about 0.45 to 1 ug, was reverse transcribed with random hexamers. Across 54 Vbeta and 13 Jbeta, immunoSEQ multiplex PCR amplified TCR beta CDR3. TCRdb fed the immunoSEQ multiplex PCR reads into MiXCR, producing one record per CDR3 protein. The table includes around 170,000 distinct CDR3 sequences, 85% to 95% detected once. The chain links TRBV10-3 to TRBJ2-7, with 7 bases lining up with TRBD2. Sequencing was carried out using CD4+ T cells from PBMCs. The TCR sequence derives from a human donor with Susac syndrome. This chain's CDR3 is CAIWAGDSYEQYF. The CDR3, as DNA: TGTGCCATCTGGGCGGGGGACTCCTACGAGCAGTACTTC.